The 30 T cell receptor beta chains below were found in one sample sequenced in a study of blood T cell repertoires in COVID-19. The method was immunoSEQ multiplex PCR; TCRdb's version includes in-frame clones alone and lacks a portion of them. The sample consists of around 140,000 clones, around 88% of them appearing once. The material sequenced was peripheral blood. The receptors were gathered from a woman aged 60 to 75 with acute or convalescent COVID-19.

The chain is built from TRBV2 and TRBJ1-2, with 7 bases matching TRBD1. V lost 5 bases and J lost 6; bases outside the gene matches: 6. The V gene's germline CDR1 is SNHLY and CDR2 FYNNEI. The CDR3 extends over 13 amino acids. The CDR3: CASSFDRVDGYTF. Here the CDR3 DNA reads TGTGCCAGCAGTTTCGACAGGGTTGATGGCTACACCTTC.

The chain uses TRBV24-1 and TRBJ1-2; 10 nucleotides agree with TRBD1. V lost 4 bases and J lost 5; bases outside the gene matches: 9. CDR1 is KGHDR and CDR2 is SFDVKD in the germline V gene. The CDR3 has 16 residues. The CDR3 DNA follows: TGTGCCACCAGTGACCCAAAGGGACAGGGGATATATGGCTACACCTTC. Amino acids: CATSDPKGQGIYGYTF.

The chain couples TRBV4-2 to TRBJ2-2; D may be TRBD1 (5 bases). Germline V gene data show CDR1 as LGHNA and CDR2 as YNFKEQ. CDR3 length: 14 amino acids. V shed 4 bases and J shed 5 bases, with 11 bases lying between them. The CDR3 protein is CASSRGHLTGELFF. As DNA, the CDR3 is TGTGCCAGCAGCCGAGGACACTTAACCGGGGAGCTGTTTTTT.

The CDR3 region is CASSSQARGGNGYTF. CDR3 nucleotides: TGCGCCAGCAGCTCCCAGGCTAGGGGCGGTAATGGCTACACCTTC. This chain links TRBV5-1 with TRBJ1-2, with a possible D match to TRBD1 (5 bases). This CDR3 region has 15 residues. Trimming removed 3 bases at V and 6 bases at J, with 18 bases between. Per the germline V gene, CDR1 is SGHRS and CDR2 is YFSETQ.

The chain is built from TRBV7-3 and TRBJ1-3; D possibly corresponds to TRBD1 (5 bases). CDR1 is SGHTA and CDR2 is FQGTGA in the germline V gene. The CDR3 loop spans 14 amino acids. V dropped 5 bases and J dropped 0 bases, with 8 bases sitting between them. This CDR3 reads CASSPDNSGNTIYF. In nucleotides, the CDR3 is TGTGCCAGCAGCCCGGACAACTCTGGAAACACCATATATTTT.

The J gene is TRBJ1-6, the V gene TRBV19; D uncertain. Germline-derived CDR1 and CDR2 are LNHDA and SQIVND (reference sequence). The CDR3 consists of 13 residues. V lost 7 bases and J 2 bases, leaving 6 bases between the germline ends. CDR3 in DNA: TGTGCCAGTACCCCGGCCTATAATTCACCCCTCCACTTT. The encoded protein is CASTPAYNSPLHF.

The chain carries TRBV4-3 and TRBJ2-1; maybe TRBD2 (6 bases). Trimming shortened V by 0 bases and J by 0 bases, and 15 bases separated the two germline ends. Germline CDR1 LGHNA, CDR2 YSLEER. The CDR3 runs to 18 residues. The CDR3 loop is CASSQDRVRGSSYNEQFF. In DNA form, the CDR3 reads TGCGCCAGCAGCCAAGATCGGGTACGGGGGAGCTCCTACAATGAGCAGTTCTTC.

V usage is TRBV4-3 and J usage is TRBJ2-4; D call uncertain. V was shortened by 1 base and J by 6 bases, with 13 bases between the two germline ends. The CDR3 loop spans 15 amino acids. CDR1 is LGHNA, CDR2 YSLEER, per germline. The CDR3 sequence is CASSQVQDTLNIQYF. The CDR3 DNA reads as TGCGCCAGCAGCCAAGTTCAGGATACACTAAACATTCAGTACTTC.

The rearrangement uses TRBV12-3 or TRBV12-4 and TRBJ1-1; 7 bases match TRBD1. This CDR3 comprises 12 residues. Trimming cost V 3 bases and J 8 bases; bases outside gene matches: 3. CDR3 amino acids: CASSLQGVEAFF. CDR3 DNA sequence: TGTGCCAGCAGTTTGCAGGGGGTCGAAGCTTTCTTT.

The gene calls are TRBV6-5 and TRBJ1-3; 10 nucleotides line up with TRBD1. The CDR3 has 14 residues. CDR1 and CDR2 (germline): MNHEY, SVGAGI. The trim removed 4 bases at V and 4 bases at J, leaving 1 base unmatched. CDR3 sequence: CASSLGQGGNTIYF. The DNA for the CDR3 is TGTGCCAGCAGTTTGGGACAGGGGGGAAACACCATATATTTT.

The CDR3, as DNA: TGTGCCAGCAGCTTAAGGACAGGGAACACTGAAGCTTTCTTT. This codes for CASSLRTGNTEAFF. The chain combines TRBV7-2 with TRBJ1-1; 7 positions agree with TRBD1. Germline V gene lookup returns CDR1 SGHTA and CDR2 FQGNSA. The CDR3 length is 14 residues. The J segment lost 1 base and the V segment lost 2 bases, leaving 1 base of the junction unmatched. Drawing the rest from reference TRBV7-2 and TRBJ1-1, the complete variable domain is GAGVSQSPSNKVTEKGKDVELRCDPISGHTALYWYRQSLGQGLEFLIYFQGNSAPDKSGLPSDRFSAERTGGSVSTLTIQRTQQEDSAVYLCASSLRTGNTEAFFGQGTRLTVV.

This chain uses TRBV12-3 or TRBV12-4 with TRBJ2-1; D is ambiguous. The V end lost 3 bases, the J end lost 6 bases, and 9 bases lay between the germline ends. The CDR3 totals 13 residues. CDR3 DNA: TGTGCCAGCAGTTTTGGTCCCAGCAATGAGCAGTTCTTC. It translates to CASSFGPSNEQFF.

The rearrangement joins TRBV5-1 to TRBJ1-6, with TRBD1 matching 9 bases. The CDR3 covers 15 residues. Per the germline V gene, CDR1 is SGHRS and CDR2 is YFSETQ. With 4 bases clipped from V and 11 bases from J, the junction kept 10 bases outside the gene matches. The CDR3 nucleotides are TGCGCCAGCAGCACAACCGGGACAGGGTATCCACCCCTCCACTTT. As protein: CASSTTGTGYPPLHF.

The CDR3, as DNA: TGTGCCTGGAGAGCCACTGAAGCTTTCTTT. Translated, it gives CAWRATEAFF. The rearrangement uses TRBV30 and TRBJ1-1; D unresolved. The CDR3 is 10 residues long. Germline V CDR1 and CDR2: GTSNPN, SVGIG (reference sequence). Trimming took 3 bases from V and 4 from J, leaving 3 bases between them.

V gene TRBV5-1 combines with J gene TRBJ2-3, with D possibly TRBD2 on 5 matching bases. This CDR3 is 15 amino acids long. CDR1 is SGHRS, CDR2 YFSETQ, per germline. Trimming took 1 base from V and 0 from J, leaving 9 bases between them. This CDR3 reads CASSLLEGSTDTQYF. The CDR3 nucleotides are TGCGCCAGCAGCTTGTTAGAGGGTAGCACAGATACGCAGTATTTT.

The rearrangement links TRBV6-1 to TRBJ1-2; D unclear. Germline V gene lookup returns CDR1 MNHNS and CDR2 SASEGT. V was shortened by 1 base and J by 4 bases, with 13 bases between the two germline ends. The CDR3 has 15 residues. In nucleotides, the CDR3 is TGTGCCAGCAGTGAAGTTCTCCCAGAAATCTATGGCTACACCTTC. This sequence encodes CASSEVLPEIYGYTF.

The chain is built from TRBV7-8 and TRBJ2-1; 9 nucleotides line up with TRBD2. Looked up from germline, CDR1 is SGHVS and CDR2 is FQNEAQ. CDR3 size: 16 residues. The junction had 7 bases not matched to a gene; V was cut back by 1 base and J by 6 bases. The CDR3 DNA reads TGTGCCAGCAGCTTAGTGTCGACTAGCGGCTTCAATGAGCAGTTCTTC. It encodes CASSLVSTSGFNEQFF.

The CDR3 sequence is CASSTTTGRPNEQFF. CDR3 coding DNA: TGTGCCAGTAGTACGACGACAGGCCGCCCCAATGAGCAGTTCTTC. The chain couples TRBV19 to TRBJ2-1; D may be TRBD1 (6 bases). Germline lookup yields CDR1 LNHDA and CDR2 SQIVND (reference sequence). The V and J ends lost 4 bases and 6 bases respectively, with 16 bases between them. The length of the CDR3 is 15 residues. Together with reference TRBV19 and TRBJ2-1, the CDR3 gives the full variable domain: DGGITQSPKYLFRKEGQNVTLSCEQNLNHDAMYWYRQDPGQGLRLIYYSQIVNDFQKGDIAEGYSVSREKKESFPLTVTSAQKNPTAFYLCASSTTTGRPNEQFFGPGTRLTVL.

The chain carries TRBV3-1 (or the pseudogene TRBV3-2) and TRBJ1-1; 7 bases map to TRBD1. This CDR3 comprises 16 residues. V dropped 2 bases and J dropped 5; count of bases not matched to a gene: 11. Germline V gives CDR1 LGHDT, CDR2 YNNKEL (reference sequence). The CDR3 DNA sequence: TGTGCCAGCAGCCAAAGTCCGACAGGGTTAGGAACTGAAGCTTTCTTT. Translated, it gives CASSQSPTGLGTEAFF.

CDR3 loop: CASSHGLGGYNEQFF. The CDR3 coding sequence is TGTGCCAGCAGTCACGGACTAGGGGGCTACAATGAGCAGTTCTTC. The chain employs TRBV6-2 or TRBV6-3 and TRBJ2-1; the D gene is possibly TRBD2 (7 bases). The V and J ends lost 5 bases and 3 bases respectively, with 14 bases between them. The CDR3 loop spans 15 amino acids. Germline CDR1 is MNHEY and CDR2 is SVGEGT.

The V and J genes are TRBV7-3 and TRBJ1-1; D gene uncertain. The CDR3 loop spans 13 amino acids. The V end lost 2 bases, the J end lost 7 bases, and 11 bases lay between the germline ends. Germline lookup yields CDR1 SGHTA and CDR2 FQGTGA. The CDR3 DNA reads TGTGCCAGCAGCTTAGGAGCGGTAGGTGAAGCTTTCTTT. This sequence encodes CASSLGAVGEAFF. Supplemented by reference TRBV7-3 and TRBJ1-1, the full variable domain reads GAGVSQTPSNKVTEKGKYVELRCDPISGHTALYWYRQSLGQGPEFLIYFQGTGAADDSGLPNDRFFAVRPEGSVSTLKIQRTERGDSAVYLCASSLGAVGEAFFGQGTRLTVV.

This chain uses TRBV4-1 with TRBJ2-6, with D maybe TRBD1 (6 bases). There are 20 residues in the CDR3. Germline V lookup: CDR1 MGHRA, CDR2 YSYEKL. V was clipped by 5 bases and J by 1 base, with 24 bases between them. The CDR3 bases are TGCGCCAGCAGCTTAGTCATCAGGGGTGTAATGAGGTCTGGGGCCAACGTCCTGACTTTC. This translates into CASSLVIRGVMRSGANVLTF.

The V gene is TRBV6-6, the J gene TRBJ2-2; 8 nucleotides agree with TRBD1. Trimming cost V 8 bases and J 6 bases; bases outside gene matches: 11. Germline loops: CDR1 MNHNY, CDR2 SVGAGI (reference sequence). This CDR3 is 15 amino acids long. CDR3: CASGPGQAVPGELFF. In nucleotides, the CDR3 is TGTGCCAGCGGGCCGGGACAGGCGGTACCCGGGGAGCTGTTTTTT.

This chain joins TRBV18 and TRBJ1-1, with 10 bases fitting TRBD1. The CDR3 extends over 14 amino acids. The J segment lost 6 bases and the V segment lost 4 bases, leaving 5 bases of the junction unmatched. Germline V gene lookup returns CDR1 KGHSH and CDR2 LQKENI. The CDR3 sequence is CASSLLDRGPEAFF. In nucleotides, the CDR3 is TGTGCCAGCTCACTGTTAGACAGGGGGCCTGAAGCTTTCTTT.

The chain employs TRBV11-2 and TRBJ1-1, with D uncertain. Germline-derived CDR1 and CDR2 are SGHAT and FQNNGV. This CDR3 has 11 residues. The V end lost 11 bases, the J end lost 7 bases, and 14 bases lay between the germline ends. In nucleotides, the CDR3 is TGTGCCTCAAAGGTGAGGGATGAAGCTTTCTTT. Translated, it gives CASKVRDEAFF.

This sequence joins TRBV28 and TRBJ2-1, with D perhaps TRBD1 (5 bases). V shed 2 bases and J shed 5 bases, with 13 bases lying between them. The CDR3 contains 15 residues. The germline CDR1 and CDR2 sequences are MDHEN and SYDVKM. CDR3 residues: CASSLVGAGHNEQFF. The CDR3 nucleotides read TGTGCCAGCAGTTTAGTGGGCGCAGGGCACAATGAGCAGTTCTTC.

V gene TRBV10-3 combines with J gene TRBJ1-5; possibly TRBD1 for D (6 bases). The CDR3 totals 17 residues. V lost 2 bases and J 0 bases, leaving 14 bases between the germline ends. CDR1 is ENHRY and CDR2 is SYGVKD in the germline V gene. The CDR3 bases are TGTGCCATCAGTGAGACCACGACAGGAGTTAGCAATCAGCCCCAGCATTTT. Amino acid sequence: CAISETTTGVSNQPQHF.

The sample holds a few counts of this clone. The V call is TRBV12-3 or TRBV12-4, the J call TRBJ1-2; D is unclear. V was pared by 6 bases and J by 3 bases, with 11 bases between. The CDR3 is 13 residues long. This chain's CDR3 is CASSWAGDYGYTF. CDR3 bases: TGTGCCAGCAGCTGGGCCGGGGACTATGGCTACACCTTC.

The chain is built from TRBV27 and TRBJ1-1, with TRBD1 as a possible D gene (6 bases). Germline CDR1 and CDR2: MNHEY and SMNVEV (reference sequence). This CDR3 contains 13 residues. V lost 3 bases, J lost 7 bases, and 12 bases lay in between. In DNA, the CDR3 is TGTGCCAGCAGTTTCGGCCCCAGGGGTGAAGCTTTCTTT. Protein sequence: CASSFGPRGEAFF.

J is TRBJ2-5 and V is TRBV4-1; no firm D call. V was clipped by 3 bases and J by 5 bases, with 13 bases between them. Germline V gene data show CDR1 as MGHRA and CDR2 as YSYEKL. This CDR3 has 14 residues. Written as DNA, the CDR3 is TGCGCCAGCAGCCAGGCGGTGGTTTCGGAGACCCAGTACTTC. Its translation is CASSQAVVSETQYF.